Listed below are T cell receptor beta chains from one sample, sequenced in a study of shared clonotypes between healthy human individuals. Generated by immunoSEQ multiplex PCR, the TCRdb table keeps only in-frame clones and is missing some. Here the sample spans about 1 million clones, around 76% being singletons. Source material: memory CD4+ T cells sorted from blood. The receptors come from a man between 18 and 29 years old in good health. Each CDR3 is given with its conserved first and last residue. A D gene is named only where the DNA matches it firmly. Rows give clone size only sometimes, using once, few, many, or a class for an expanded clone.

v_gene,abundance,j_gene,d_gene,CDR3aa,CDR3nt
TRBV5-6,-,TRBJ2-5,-,CASSNPPGPKETQYF,TGTGCCAGCAGCAATCCACCCGGGCCAAAGGAGACCCAGTACTTC
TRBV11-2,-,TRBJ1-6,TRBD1,CASSLTGEESPLHF,TGTGCCAGCAGCTTGACAGGGGAGGAGTCACCCCTCCACTTT
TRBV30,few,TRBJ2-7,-,CAWSVPRFFYEQYF,TGTGCCTGGAGTGTCCCCCGCTTTTTCTACGAGCAGTACTTC
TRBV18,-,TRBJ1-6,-,CASSLGDYNSPLHF,TGTGCCAGCTCGCTAGGAGATTATAATTCACCCCTCCACTTT
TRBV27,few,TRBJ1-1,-,CASSLWRGGEAFF,TGTGCCAGCAGTTTATGGAGGGGAGGTGAAGCTTTCTTT
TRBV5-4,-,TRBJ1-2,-,CASSSDRYGYTF,TGTGCCAGCAGCTCGGACAGATATGGCTACACCTTC
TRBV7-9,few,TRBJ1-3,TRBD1,CASGQGAGNTIYF,TGTGCCAGCGGACAGGGGGCTGGAAACACCATATATTTT
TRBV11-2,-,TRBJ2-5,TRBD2,CASSFLADQETQYF,TGTGCCAGCAGCTTTCTAGCGGACCAAGAGACCCAGTACTTC
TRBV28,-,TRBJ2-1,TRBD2,CASSFLGLAGGQFF,TGTGCCAGCAGTTTCCTCGGACTAGCGGGGGGGCAGTTCTTC
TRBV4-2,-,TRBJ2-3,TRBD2,CASSPGLAGGPSTDTQYF,TGTGCCAGCAGCCCGGGACTAGCGGGGGGGCCGAGCACAGATACGCAGTATTTT
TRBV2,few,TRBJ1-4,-,CASKQGTTNEKLFF,TGTGCCAGCAAGCAGGGGACAACTAATGAAAAACTGTTTTTT
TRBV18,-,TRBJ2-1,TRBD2,CASSPAARGVSYNEQFF,TGTGCCAGCTCACCTGCCGCGCGGGGGGTGTCCTACAATGAGCAGTTCTTC
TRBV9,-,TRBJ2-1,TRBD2,CASSVKLAGNNEQFF,TGTGCCAGCAGCGTAAAACTAGCGGGAAACAATGAGCAGTTCTTC
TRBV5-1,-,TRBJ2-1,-,CASSFLADEQFF,TGCGCCAGCAGCTTTCTAGCTGATGAGCAGTTCTTC
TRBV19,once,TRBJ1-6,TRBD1,CASSIEKGARSPLHF,TGTGCCAGTAGTATAGAGAAGGGGGCACGTTCACCCCTCCACTTT
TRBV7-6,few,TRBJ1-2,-,CASSQRDGKANYGYTF,TGTGCCAGCAGCCAGCGGGACGGGAAAGCTAACTATGGCTACACCTTC
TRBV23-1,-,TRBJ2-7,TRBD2,CASRREGAYEQYF,TGCGCCAGCAGACGGGAGGGAGCCTACGAGCAGTACTTC
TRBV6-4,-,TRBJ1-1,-,CATDRCRRAEAFF,TGTGCCACCGACAGATGCCGGAGGGCTGAAGCTTTCTTT
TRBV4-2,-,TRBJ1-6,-,CASSQDSGNSPLHF,TGTGCCAGCAGCCAAGATTCGGGTAATTCACCCCTCCACTTT
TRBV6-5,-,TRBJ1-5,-,CASSYGAGLNQPQHF,TGTGCCAGCAGTTACGGCGCCGGGCTCAATCAGCCCCAGCATTTT
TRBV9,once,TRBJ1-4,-,CASSASTGLTNEKLFF,TGTGCCAGCAGCGCGTCAACAGGGCTGACTAATGAAAAACTGTTTTTT
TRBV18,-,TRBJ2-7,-,CASSPSGTAYEQYF,TGTGCCAGCTCACCTTCCGGGACGGCCTACGAGCAGTACTTC
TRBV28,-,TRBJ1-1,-,CASSFRGRVETEAFF,TGTGCCAGCAGTTTCAGGGGCAGGGTAGAGACTGAAGCTTTCTTT
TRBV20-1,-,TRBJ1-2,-,CSAREAIGYTF,TGCAGTGCTAGAGAGGCTATTGGCTACACCTTC
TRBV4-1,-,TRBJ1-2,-,CASSQRGGEGYTF,TGCGCCAGCAGCCAGCGAGGGGGAGAGGGCTACACCTTC
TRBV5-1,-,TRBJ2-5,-,CASSYQLSQETQYF,TGCGCCAGCAGCTATCAACTTTCACAAGAGACCCAGTACTTC
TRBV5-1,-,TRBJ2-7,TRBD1,CASSLSTGPYEQYF,TGCGCCAGCAGCTTATCGACAGGGCCCTACGAGCAGTACTTC
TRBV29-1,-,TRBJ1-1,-,CSASLPRGFPEAFF,TGCAGCGCTTCTCTCCCTCGGGGTTTCCCTGAAGCTTTCTTT
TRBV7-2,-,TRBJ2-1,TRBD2,CASSFLAGVYNEQFF,TGTGCCAGCAGCTTCCTAGCGGGAGTGTACAATGAGCAGTTCTTC
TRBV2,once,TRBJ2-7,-,CASSEALRDHGPEQYF,TGTGCCAGCAGTGAAGCGCTGCGAGACCATGGTCCCGAGCAGTACTTC
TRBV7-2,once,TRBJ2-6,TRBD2,CASSGLGLVSSGANVLTF,TGTGCCAGCAGCGGACTCGGACTAGTAAGCTCTGGGGCCAACGTCCTGACTTTC
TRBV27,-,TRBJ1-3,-,CASSGRSTGNTIYF,TGTGCCAGCAGTGGCCGGAGTACTGGAAACACCATATATTTT
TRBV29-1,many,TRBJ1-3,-,CSVETSANTIYF,TGCAGCGTTGAAACCAGTGCAAACACCATATATTTT
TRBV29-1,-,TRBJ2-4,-,CSVIGSDFRAKNIQYF,TGCAGCGTTATCGGGTCGGACTTCAGGGCCAAAAACATTCAGTACTTC
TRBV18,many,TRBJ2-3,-,CASSSRVSTDTQYF,TGTGCCAGCTCATCCAGGGTTAGCACAGATACGCAGTATTTT
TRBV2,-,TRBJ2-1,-,CASSQQGGGTGEQFF,TGTGCCAGCAGTCAACAGGGAGGGGGTACCGGTGAGCAGTTCTTC
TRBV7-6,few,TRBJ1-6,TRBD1,CASSPTGQGYYNSPLHF,TGTGCCAGCAGCCCGACGGGACAGGGGTATTATAATTCACCCCTCCACTTT
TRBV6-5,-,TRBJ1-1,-,CASSYSAARGTEAFF,TGTGCCAGCAGTTACTCGGCGGCCAGGGGCACTGAAGCTTTCTTT
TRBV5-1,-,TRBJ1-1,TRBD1,CASSTGTGLSLMNTEAFF,TGCGCCAGCAGCACCGGGACAGGGTTGAGCTTGATGAACACTGAAGCTTTCTTT
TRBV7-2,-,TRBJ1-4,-,CASSSRITNEKLFF,TGTGCCAGCAGCTCCCGGATAACTAATGAAAAACTGTTTTTT
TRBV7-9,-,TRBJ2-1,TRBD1,CASTPTGQGVNEQFF,TGTGCCAGCACCCCAACAGGACAGGGGGTTAATGAGCAGTTCTTC
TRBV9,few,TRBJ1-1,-,CASSVGGVSNTEAFF,TGTGCCAGCAGCGTTGGGGGAGTTTCGAACACTGAAGCTTTCTTT
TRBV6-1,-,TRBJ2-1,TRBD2,CASSERSGGADEQFF,TGTGCCAGCAGTGAACGGAGCGGGGGGGCGGATGAGCAGTTCTTC
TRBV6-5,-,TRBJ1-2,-,CASVGRPDGGYTF,TGTGCCAGCGTGGGACGCCCGGATGGTGGCTACACCTTC
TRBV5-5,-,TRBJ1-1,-,CASSYIPNTEAFF,TGTGCCAGCAGCTACATCCCGAACACTGAAGCTTTCTTT
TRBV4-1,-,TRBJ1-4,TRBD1,CASSQLGIQGYEKLFF,TGCGCCAGCAGCCAACTAGGAATACAGGGGTATGAAAAACTGTTTTTT
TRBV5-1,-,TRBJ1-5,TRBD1,CASSVGTGNQPQHF,TGCGCCAGCAGCGTTGGGACAGGGAATCAGCCCCAGCATTTT
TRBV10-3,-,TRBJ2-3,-,CAISGLLNTQYF,TGTGCCATCAGCGGACTTTTGAATACGCAGTATTTT
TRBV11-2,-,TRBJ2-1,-,CASSLDWNNNEQFF,TGTGCCAGCAGCTTAGATTGGAATAACAATGAGCAGTTCTTC
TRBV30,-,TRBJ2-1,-,CAWSVWGEQFF,TGTGCCTGGAGTGTATGGGGTGAGCAGTTCTTC
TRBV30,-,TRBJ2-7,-,CAWSGSYEQYF,TGTGCCTGGAGTGGAAGCTACGAGCAGTACTTC
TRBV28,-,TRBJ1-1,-,CASSLDRQEAFF,TGTGCCAGCAGTTTGGACCGCCAGGAAGCTTTCTTT
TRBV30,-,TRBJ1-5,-,CAWSGGENQPQHF,TGTGCCTGGAGTGGGGGAGAGAATCAGCCCCAGCATTTT
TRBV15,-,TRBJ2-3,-,CATSRDGSTDTQYF,TGTGCCACCAGCAGAGATGGCAGCACAGATACGCAGTATTTT
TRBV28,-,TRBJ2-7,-,CASRGALYEQYF,TGTGCCAGCAGGGGGGCCCTCTACGAGCAGTACTTC